What follows is one TCR beta chain and its context. This clonotype was seen a few times. It lacks a known antigen. Base qualities are not recorded, but no much larger clone differs from it by a single base. To prepare the library, 5' RACE was applied. The data were produced on an Illumina HiSeq 2500. A second PCR of about 6 to 11 cycles was performed with a sample-barcoded 5' primer and a J-beta primer mix. Each TCR beta cDNA molecule received a unique molecular identifier from a template-switch 5' adaptor carrying 12 random nucleotides. At least 2.5 million CDR3-containing paired-end reads were obtained from each sample. First-strand cDNA was synthesized from all RNA with the Mint cDNA synthesis kit, primed by a TRBC-specific oligonucleotide. Following uracil-DNA glycosylase treatment, a first 18-cycle PCR with universal primers M1SS and BC2_uni_R was performed on all cDNA. For the original study's pipeline: Normalization of each sample was performed by random selection of 1 million high-quality reads, each carrying a distinct molecular identifier. Reads with shared molecular identifiers were discarded instead of being binned into consensus sequences. MiTCR, with a Q25 quality threshold and the strictest error-elimination algorithm, was used for CDR3 identification, clonotype clustering and error correction. A nonparametric unseen species model with Euler transformation was used to estimate lower-bound total TCR beta diversity. The public reads were quality trimmed at Q25 with fastp and then assembled into clones with MiXCR by TCRdb, keeping productive beta chains. Every distinct CDR3 protein forms one entry, paired with its most common genes and DNA. It is TCRdb's table, rather than the study itself, that gives the V and J calls and clone size. In this sample the table shows about 570,000 distinct CDR3 sequences, approximately 25% of which occur a single time. Of the sample, about a fifth falls within the top ten clones.

The donors were a few dozen Caucasian individuals from Russia, aged about 6 to 95 years, who were systemically healthy. Each donor gave 8 to 10 milliliters of peripheral blood, drawn into EDTA-treated Vacutainer tubes. Ficoll-Paque density-gradient centrifugation was used to isolate PBMCs, with at least 6.5 million obtained per sample. Trizol reagent was used to extract total RNA from PBMCs, with at least 6 micrograms per sample. Naive CD45RAhigh/CD27high T cell percentages were measured by flow cytometry on a PBMC aliquot from every donor. The record originates from a study of blood T cells in healthy people across ages (dated by TCRdb to between 2014 and 2016). Regarding the complete study: In model experiments, template switching captured roughly one uniquely barcoded TCR beta cDNA molecule for every two T cells. Using the same blood draw, the study looked at two additional independent replicas of 1 million unique cDNA reads for two donors, one aged 18 to 30 and the other aged 80 or older. To avoid experimental bias, donors of different ages were randomly spread across the sequencing lanes. Donors were grouped into four age groups: young (average approximately 16 years), middle-aged (less than 40), aged (over 55) and long-lived (around 80). The study measured age-related changes in TCR beta repertoire diversity using deep sequencing normalized with unique cDNA molecular identifiers. Summary of the overall study and its limitations: As age increased, observed TCR beta diversity per million T cells dropped in a roughly linear way, and a significant reduction was already evident by age 40. Conclusive comparison of naive and antigen-experienced compartments was prevented by the profiling of bulk unsorted PBMCs. The CMV infection status of donors was not known, potentially confounding age-related changes in expanded clonotypes. A strong correlation was found between observed TCR beta diversity and the percentage of naive T cells measured by flow cytometry. Compared with the aged group, the long-lived group had more naive CD4+ T cells, fewer expanded clones and increased TCR diversity, suggesting age selection. Estimates of total diversity based on one million sequenced T cells were considered lower bounds and underestimates.

CDR1 and CDR2 (SNHLY, FYNNEI) derive from the germline V gene. The CDR3 runs 12 amino acids, cysteine and phenylalanine included. Only CDR3 DNA remains: 36 bases, in frame from the first base. Trimming removed 7 bases from V and 13 bases from J; the gene matches leave 10 bases unexplained. Recombination joined TRBV2 with TRBJ2-4; 7 central nucleotides agree with TRBD2. This clonotype was sampled from a woman in her sixties or seventies in good health. The sequenced sample was blood. At the DNA level, the sequence is TGTGCCAGCAAGATGGGGAGGGAGTCGCAGTACTTC. It specifies CASKMGRESQYF.